The 2 T cell receptor beta chains below all came from one sample that was sequenced in a study of cytomegalovirus exposure and HLA in healthy donors (dated by TCRdb to about 2017). The method was the immunoSEQ multiplex PCR assay. The multiplex PCR relied on a mix of 60 forward primers for TCR Vbeta segments and 13 reverse primers for TCR Jbeta segments. As stored in TCRdb, this immuneACCESS dataset retains in-frame rearrangements with V and J assigned. A fraction of the clones does not appear; measured against another copy, unresolved V genes explain less than half of the discrepancy, and the remainder lacks a known reason. The sample has 130,000 or so clones on record, around two thirds of them singletons. The ten largest clones represent 2% to 3% of the sample. Sequencing was done on a sample of PBMCs. These receptors all come from a woman aged 40 to 49 in good health and CMV-seronegative.

This clone has more than one count but fewer than ten. The genes are TRBV18 and TRBJ1-3; 7 positions match TRBD1. The CDR3 totals 15 residues. J gave up 0 bases and V 4 bases, and 3 bases lay outside the gene matches. CDR1 and CDR2 from the germline V gene are KGHSH and LQKENI. The CDR3 protein is CASSLGTASGNTIYF. The CDR3 DNA sequence: TGTGCCAGCTCACTCGGGACAGCCTCTGGAAACACCATATATTTT.

The V and J genes are TRBV7-2 and TRBJ1-1, with a weak D call TRBD1 (5 bases). This CDR3 contains 14 residues. Germline CDR1 and CDR2: SGHTA and FQGNSA. The germline V and J ends were trimmed by 4 bases and 5 bases, with 14 bases remaining between them. DNA for the CDR3: TGTGCCAGCAGCTCTCCATCTGGGGGGACTGAAGCTTTCTTT. This encodes CASSSPSGGTEAFF.